This T cell receptor beta chain was sequenced for a study of identical twins. This clonotype was seen only a few times. The antigen is unknown. It was template switching that added a universal primer site, and there were unique molecular identifiers on the cDNA. TCRdb fed the 5' RACE reads into MiXCR, producing one record per CDR3 protein. The table records 270,000 or so distinct CDR3 sequences, about 8.3% of them present only once. Study conclusions and caveats: Models underestimated TCR alpha sharing (out-of-frame) in monozygotic twins. Cord blood's abundant beta clonotypes had fewer insertions, unlike memory repertoires.

Germline values: CDR1 LGHNA, CDR2 YSLEER. The ends lost 1 base at V and 0 bases at J; junction bases unmatched: 1. The CDR3 is 15 amino acids. This same sample was also part of a study on yellow fever vaccine responses in identical twins.

This chain links TRBV4-3 with TRBJ2-7; 9 nucleotides match TRBD2. Sequencing used CD8+ T cells sorted from blood. This TCR was sampled from a woman younger than 30 in good health. CDR3 region: CASSQGTSASYEQYF. The CDR3 DNA reads as TGCGCCAGCAGCCAAGGGACTAGCGCCTCCTACGAGCAGTACTTC.